The 25 T cell receptor beta chains listed next were all sequenced from one sample in a study of shared clonotypes between healthy human individuals. The protocol was immunoSEQ multiplex PCR, while the TCRdb copy is restricted to in-frame clones and leaves out a portion. The repertoire holds some 2,100,000 clones, with more than 85% as singletons. Positive CCR7 selection of CD45RO-negative cells yielded the naive CD8 cells, and terminally differentiated effector memory CD45RA+ cells were excluded. Specimen: naive CD8+ T cells from PBMCs. The receptors originated from a man between 18 and 29 years old in good health. Some clones in this sample may be carry-over from other donors' samples.

This sequence joins TRBV4-1 and TRBJ2-2; D gene ambiguous. The length of the CDR3 is 14 residues. Germline V CDR1 and CDR2: MGHRA, YSYEKL. V shed 2 bases and J shed 2 bases, with 6 bases lying between them. CDR3 in amino acids: CASSQRPNTGELFF. CDR3 in DNA: TGCGCCAGCAGCCAAAGACCTAACACCGGGGAGCTGTTTTTT.

The chain recombines TRBV6-5 with TRBJ1-1; maybe TRBD1 (5 bases). This CDR3 is 14 amino acids long. Between the trimmed V and J ends, which lost 2 bases and 4 bases, there was a span of 11 bases. Germline CDR1 and CDR2: MNHEY and SVGAGI. The DNA for the CDR3 is TGTGCCAGCAGTTACGGGGCGGGCCCCACTGAAGCTTTCTTT. Translation: CASSYGAGPTEAFF.

V and J are TRBV6-1 and TRBJ2-1; D might be TRBD2 (6 bases). This CDR3 comprises 15 residues. With 2 bases removed from V and 4 bases from J, the gap between germline ends came to 12 bases. Germline-derived CDR1 and CDR2 are MNHNS and SASEGT. The CDR3 DNA reads as TGTGCCAGCAGTGAACTAGCGAACTCTTACAATGAGCAGTTCTTC. Residues: CASSELANSYNEQFF.

The chain carries TRBV5-6 and TRBJ2-6; 8 bases agree with TRBD1. The trim removed 2 bases at V and 3 bases at J, leaving 7 bases unmatched. Germline V lookup: CDR1 SGHDT, CDR2 YYEEEE. This CDR3 has 17 amino acids. The CDR3 region has the DNA TGTGCCAGCAGCTTCCCGGCAGGGGGCGGTGGGGCCAACGTCCTGACTTTC. As protein: CASSFPAGGGGANVLTF.

This CDR3 reads CASSPSGGPQETQYF. The CDR3 DNA follows: TGTGCCAGCAGCCCATCAGGGGGACCTCAAGAGACCCAGTACTTC. The V and J genes are TRBV7-3 and TRBJ2-5, with 7 bases that match TRBD1. The V and J ends lost 5 bases and 2 bases, in that order; junction bases with no gene match: 8. Looked up from germline, CDR1 is SGHTA and CDR2 is FQGTGA. This CDR3 region has 15 residues. The full variable domain, its missing parts supplied by reference TRBV7-3 and TRBJ2-5, is GAGVSQTPSNKVTEKGKYVELRCDPISGHTALYWYRQSLGQGPEFLIYFQGTGAADDSGLPNDRFFAVRPEGSVSTLKIQRTERGDSAVYLCASSPSGGPQETQYFGPGTRLLVL.

V usage is TRBV7-2 and J usage is TRBJ2-7; 10 nucleotides match TRBD2. J was trimmed by 4 bases and V by 4 bases; bases with no gene match: 10. The CDR3 length is 16 residues. Germline V gene lookup returns CDR1 SGHTA and CDR2 FQGNSA. For the CDR3, the DNA is TGTGCCAGCAGCTGGGGTTTCCGGACTAGCGGTTACGAGCAGTACTTC. It is translated as CASSWGFRTSGYEQYF.

Here the CDR3 reads CASSLLPSGNTIYF. CDR3 DNA: TGTGCCAGCAGTTTACTTCCCTCTGGAAACACCATATATTTT. The gene calls are TRBV28 and TRBJ1-3; D gene ambiguous. V was clipped by 2 bases and J by 0 bases, with 5 bases between them. This CDR3 contains 14 residues. Per germline, CDR1 MDHEN and CDR2 SYDVKM.

A note on this clone: The identical CDR3 is also encoded by other nucleotide sequences in the sample. The chain links TRBV27 to TRBJ2-1; D gene unclear. Trimming took off 2 bases at V and 5 bases at J, with 7 bases between the two ends. This CDR3 comprises 13 residues. Per the germline V gene, CDR1 is MNHEY and CDR2 is SMNVEV (reference sequence). This chain's CDR3 is CASSLGPNNEQFF. The CDR3 nucleotides are TGTGCCAGCAGTTTAGGACCTAACAATGAGCAGTTCTTC.

V gene TRBV19 combines with J gene TRBJ2-2, with D uncertain. From germline, CDR1 is LNHDA and CDR2 SQIVND (reference sequence). Trimming pared 3 bases from V and 1 base from J, leaving 9 bases between. The CDR3 spans 15 residues. The chain's CDR3 is CASSIRVGNTGELFF. The CDR3 bases are TGTGCCAGTAGTATCCGGGTGGGGAACACCGGGGAGCTGTTTTTT.

The rearrangement uses TRBV9 and TRBJ2-6, with D perhaps matching TRBD1 (6 bases). Germline CDR1 SGDLS, CDR2 YYNGEE. CDR3 size: 17 residues. Trimming stripped 2 bases from V and 0 bases from J, with 12 bases between. The CDR3 region has the DNA TGTGCCAGCAGCGTTATGGACAGAAACTCTGGGGCCAACGTCCTGACTTTC. It codes for CASSVMDRNSGANVLTF.

The V gene is TRBV6-1, the J gene TRBJ1-6; 10 nucleotides agree with TRBD1. CDR1 and CDR2 (germline): MNHNS, SASEGT. This CDR3 comprises 15 residues. The V gene end was trimmed by 2 bases and the J gene end by 8 bases; junction bases not matched to a gene: 3. The CDR3 protein is CASSERQGAYSPLHF. Here the CDR3 DNA reads TGTGCCAGCAGTGAAAGACAGGGGGCCTATTCACCCCTCCACTTT.

This chain connects TRBV16 to TRBJ1-3, with unresolved D. Trimming took off 0 bases at V and 0 bases at J, with 6 bases between the two ends. Germline lookup yields CDR1 KGHSY and CDR2 FQNENV. The CDR3 runs 15 residues. CDR3 loop: CASSQSDGSGNTIYF. CDR3 DNA sequence: TGTGCCAGCAGCCAATCGGATGGCTCTGGAAACACCATATATTTT.

There are a few counts of this clone. The rearrangement joins TRBV30 to TRBJ1-1; no clear D gene. Germline-derived CDR1 and CDR2 are GTSNPN and SVGIG (reference sequence). V lost 6 bases, J lost 0 bases, and 11 bases lay in between. The CDR3 is 13 residues long. Here the CDR3 DNA reads TGTGCCTGCCAACAGTGGATGAACACTGAAGCTTTCTTT. It codes for CACQQWMNTEAFF.

This clone appeared once. The chain links TRBV7-2 to TRBJ2-1; a possible D gene is TRBD1 (7 bases). The CDR3 totals 15 residues. The germline gives CDR1 SGHTA, CDR2 FQGNSA. Trimming took 4 bases from V and 7 from J, leaving 17 bases between them. CDR3 DNA: TGTGCCAGCAGCTGGGGGGCAGGGGGACCGAATGAGCAGTTCTTC. Its protein product is CASSWGAGGPNEQFF.

The CDR3: CASSQDVLAGEGSWEQYF. CDR3 coding DNA: TGCGCCAGCAGCCAAGATGTACTAGCGGGGGAGGGCTCGTGGGAGCAGTACTTC. This chain joins TRBV4-3 and TRBJ2-7, with TRBD2 matching over 11 bases. The CDR3 is 18 amino acids. The trim removed 0 bases at V and 7 bases at J, leaving 14 bases unmatched. Germline lookup yields CDR1 LGHNA and CDR2 YSLEER.

This clone was counted a single time. The rearrangement links TRBV7-9 to TRBJ1-2; no firm D call. The CDR3 length is 18 residues. CDR1 and CDR2 from the germline V gene are SEHNR and FQNEAQ (reference sequence). V lost 0 bases to trimming and J lost 3 bases, with 20 bases between them. CDR3 in amino acids: CASSLATVPNLKYYGYTF. For the CDR3, the DNA is TGTGCCAGCAGCTTAGCGACGGTTCCTAACCTAAAGTACTATGGCTACACCTTC.

J is TRBJ2-1 and V is TRBV15, with D possibly TRBD1 on 6 matching bases. Germline CDR1 LNHNV, CDR2 YYDKDF (reference sequence). The V gene lost 3 bases and the J gene lost 6 bases, with 15 bases spanning the gap. The CDR3 length is 15 residues. CDR3 nucleotides: TGTGCCACCAGCAGGAGACAGGATCCGGTCAATGAGCAGTTCTTC. Its protein is CATSRRQDPVNEQFF.

The CDR3 sequence is CASSPWTGGTYEQYF. For the CDR3, the DNA is TGCGCCAGCAGCCCTTGGACGGGGGGTACCTACGAGCAGTACTTC. The rearrangement links TRBV5-1 to TRBJ2-7; 7 bases fit TRBD2. Germline trimming cut 4 bases from V and 2 bases from J; bases unmatched to any gene: 9. Germline V lookup: CDR1 SGHRS, CDR2 YFSETQ. The length of the CDR3 is 15 residues.

The rearrangement links TRBV11-3 to TRBJ2-3; 7 nucleotides agree with TRBD1. Per germline, CDR1 SGHNT and CDR2 YENEEA. V shed 1 base and J 0 bases; nucleotides not matched to a gene: 4. The CDR3 sequence is 16 residues long. CDR3 protein: CASSLGGTASTDTQYF. CDR3 sequence (DNA): TGTGCCAGCAGCTTAGGGGGGACAGCGAGCACAGATACGCAGTATTTT.

With regard to this clone: The same CDR3 can be traced to other DNA sequences in this sample. The CDR3, as DNA: TGCGCCAGCAGTTTGCAGAACACTGAAGCTTTCTTT. It codes for CASSLQNTEAFF. V and J are TRBV5-1 and TRBJ1-1, with unresolved D. Germline V gives CDR1 SGHRS, CDR2 YFSETQ. The CDR3 consists of 12 residues. V gave up 5 bases and J gave up 1 base, with 6 bases separating them.

The chain has TRBV23-1 and TRBJ1-5; D is uncertain. TRBV23-1 is an ORF for which the function is uncertain. Trimming removed 9 bases from V and 3 bases from J, with 15 bases in between. The CDR3 covers 14 residues. DNA of the CDR3: TGCGCCAGAGGCGAGACGGCCCCCAATCAGCCCCAGCATTTT. Residues: CARGETAPNQPQHF.

This clone was counted between two and nine times. This chain joins TRBV7-9 and TRBJ1-1, with 8 bases identical to TRBD1. Per the germline V gene, CDR1 is SEHNR and CDR2 is FQNEAQ (reference sequence). The CDR3 sequence is 15 residues long. V shed 2 bases and J 1 base; nucleotides not matched to a gene: 3. CDR3 DNA: TGTGCCAGCAGCTTAAACCAGGGGGCGAACACTGAAGCTTTCTTT. It is translated as CASSLNQGANTEAFF.

With respect to this clone: Other DNA sequences in this sample translate to the same CDR3. The chain couples TRBV7-9 to TRBJ2-7, with a possible D match to TRBD2 (6 bases). Germline V gives CDR1 SEHNR, CDR2 FQNEAQ (reference sequence). Trimming removed 2 bases from V and 7 bases from J, with 6 bases in between. The CDR3 runs 11 residues. CDR3 in amino acids: CASSLSGEQYF. DNA of the CDR3: TGTGCCAGCAGCTTAAGCGGGGAGCAGTACTTC. The full variable domain, rest sourced from reference TRBV7-9 and TRBJ2-7, is DTGVSQNPRHKITKRGQNVTFRCDPISEHNRLYWYRQTLGQGPEFLTYFQNEAQLEKSRLLSDRFSAERPKGSFSTLEIQRTEQGDSAMYLCASSLSGEQYFGPGTRLTVT.

The chain employs TRBV5-1 and TRBJ1-2, with 7 nucleotides matching TRBD1. This CDR3 comprises 15 residues. With 2 bases clipped from V and 5 bases from J, the junction kept 9 bases outside the gene matches. Germline V gene lookup returns CDR1 SGHRS and CDR2 YFSETQ. CDR3 nucleotides: TGCGCCAGCAGCTTAAATGAGGGGGCAGAGTATGGCTACACCTTC. Translated: CASSLNEGAEYGYTF.

The V call is TRBV9, the J call TRBJ2-7, with no clear D. The CDR3 totals 14 residues. Looked up from germline, CDR1 is SGDLS and CDR2 is YYNGEE. V was clipped by 4 bases and J by 7 bases, with 18 bases between them. CDR3 bases: TGTGCCAGCAGCCCAGGTAGGTCTCCTTGGGAGCAGTACTTC. Translated: CASSPGRSPWEQYF.